This TCR beta chain was found in a study of shared clonotypes between healthy human individuals. CDR1 is SGHRS, CDR2 YFSETQ, per germline. V trimming: 5 bases; J trimming: 3 bases; junction bases outside the gene matches: 14. This CDR3 contains 18 residues. Data came from immunoSEQ multiplex PCR; TCRdb stores just in-frame clones and leaves some out. The sample consists of about 670,000 clones, less than 80% of them appearing once. The receptor was derived from a woman in her twenties or thirties in good health. This chain connects TRBV5-1 to TRBJ2-3; the match to TRBD2 covers 11 bases. Sequencing used memory CD4+ T cells sorted from blood. The sample's subset: CD45RA-negative fraction. DNA of the CDR3: TGCGCCAGCAGGCTTGGCACGAACCTAGCGGGAGGTACAGATACGCAGTATTTT. It specifies CASRLGTNLAGGTDTQYF.